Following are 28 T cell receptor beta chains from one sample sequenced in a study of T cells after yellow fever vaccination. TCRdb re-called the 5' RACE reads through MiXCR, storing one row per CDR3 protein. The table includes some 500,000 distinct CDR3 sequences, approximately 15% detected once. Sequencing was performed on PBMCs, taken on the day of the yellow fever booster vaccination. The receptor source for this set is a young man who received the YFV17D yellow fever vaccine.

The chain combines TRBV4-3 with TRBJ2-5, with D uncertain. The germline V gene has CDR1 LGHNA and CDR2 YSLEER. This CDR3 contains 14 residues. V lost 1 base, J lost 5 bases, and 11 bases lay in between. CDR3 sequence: CASSQVWAPETQYF. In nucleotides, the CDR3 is TGCGCCAGCAGCCAAGTCTGGGCCCCCGAGACCCAGTACTTC.

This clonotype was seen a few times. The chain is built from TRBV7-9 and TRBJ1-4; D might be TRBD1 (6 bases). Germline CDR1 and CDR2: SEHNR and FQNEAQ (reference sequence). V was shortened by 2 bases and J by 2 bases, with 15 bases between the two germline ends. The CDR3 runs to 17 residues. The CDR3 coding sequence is TGTGCCAGCAGCTTAAATGGGGGGCTCGGGACTAATGAAAAACTGTTTTTT. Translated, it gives CASSLNGGLGTNEKLFF.

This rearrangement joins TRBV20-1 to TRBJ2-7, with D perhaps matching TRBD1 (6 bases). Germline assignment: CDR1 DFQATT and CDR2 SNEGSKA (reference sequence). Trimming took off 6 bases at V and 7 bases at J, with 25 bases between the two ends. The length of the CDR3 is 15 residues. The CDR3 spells CSASPRSDPGEEQYF. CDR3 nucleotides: TGCAGTGCCTCCCCCCGCAGCGACCCAGGGGAGGAGCAGTACTTC.

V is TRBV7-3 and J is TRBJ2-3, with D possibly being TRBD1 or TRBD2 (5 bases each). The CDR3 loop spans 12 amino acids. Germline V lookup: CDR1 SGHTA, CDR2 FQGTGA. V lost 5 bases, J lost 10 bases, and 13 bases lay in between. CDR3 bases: TGTGCCAGCAGCCCAGAGAGGGGCGCGCAGTATTTT. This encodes CASSPERGAQYF. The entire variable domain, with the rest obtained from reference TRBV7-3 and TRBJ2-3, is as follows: GAGVSQTPSNKVTEKGKYVELRCDPISGHTALYWYRQSLGQGPEFLIYFQGTGAADDSGLPNDRFFAVRPEGSVSTLKIQRTERGDSAVYLCASSPERGAQYFGPGTRLTVL.

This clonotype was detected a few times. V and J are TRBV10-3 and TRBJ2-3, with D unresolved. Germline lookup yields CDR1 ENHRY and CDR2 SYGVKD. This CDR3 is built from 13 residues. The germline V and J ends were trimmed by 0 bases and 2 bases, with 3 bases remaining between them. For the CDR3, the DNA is TGTGCCATCAGTGAGTCAGTCACAGATACGCAGTATTTT. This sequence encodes CAISESVTDTQYF.

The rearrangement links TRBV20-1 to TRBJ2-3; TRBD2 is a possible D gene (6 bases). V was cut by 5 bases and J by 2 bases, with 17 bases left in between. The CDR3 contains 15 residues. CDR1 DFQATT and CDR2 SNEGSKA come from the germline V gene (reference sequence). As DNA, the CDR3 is TGCAGTGCTGGAGGGAAGAAACGCCCCACAGATACGCAGTATTTT. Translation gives CSAGGKKRPTDTQYF.

The CDR3 loop is CASLGTSTYEQYF. CDR3 bases: TGTGCCAGCTTGGGGACATCTACCTACGAGCAGTACTTC. The chain recombines TRBV2 with TRBJ2-7, with a weak D call TRBD1 (6 bases). V was shortened by 8 bases and J by 2 bases, with 13 bases between the two germline ends. The germline V gene has CDR1 SNHLY and CDR2 FYNNEI. The CDR3 is 13 residues long.

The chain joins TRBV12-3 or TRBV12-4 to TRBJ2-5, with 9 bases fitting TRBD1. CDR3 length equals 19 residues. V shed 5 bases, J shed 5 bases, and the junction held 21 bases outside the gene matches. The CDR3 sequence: CASSTRAPRTGDKFETQYF. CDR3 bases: TGTGCCAGCAGTACGCGGGCCCCAAGGACAGGGGACAAATTCGAGACCCAGTACTTC.

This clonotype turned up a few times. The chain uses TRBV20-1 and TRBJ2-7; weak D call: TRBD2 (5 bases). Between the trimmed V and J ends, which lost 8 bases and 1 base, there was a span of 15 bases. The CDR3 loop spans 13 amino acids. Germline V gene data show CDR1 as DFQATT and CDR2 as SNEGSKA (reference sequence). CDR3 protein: CSFRGFVSYEQYF. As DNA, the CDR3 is TGCAGTTTTAGAGGGTTTGTGTCCTACGAGCAGTACTTC.

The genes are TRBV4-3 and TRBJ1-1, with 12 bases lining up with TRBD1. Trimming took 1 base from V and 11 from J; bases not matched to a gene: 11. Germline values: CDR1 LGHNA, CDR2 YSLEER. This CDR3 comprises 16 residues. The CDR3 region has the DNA TGCGCCAGCAGCCAAGCCGCCGGGACAGGGGGCGGAAGTGCTTTCTTT. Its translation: CASSQAAGTGGGSAFF.

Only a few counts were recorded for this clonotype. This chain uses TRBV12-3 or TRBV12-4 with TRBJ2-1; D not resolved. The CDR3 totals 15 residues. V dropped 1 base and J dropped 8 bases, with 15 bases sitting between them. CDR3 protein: CASSLGTNGPHEQFF. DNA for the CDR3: TGTGCCAGCAGTTTAGGGACCAACGGTCCCCATGAGCAGTTCTTC.

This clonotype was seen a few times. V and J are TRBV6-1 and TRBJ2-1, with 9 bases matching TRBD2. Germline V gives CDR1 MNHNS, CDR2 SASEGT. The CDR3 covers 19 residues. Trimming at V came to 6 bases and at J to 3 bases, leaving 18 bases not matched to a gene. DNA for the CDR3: TGTGCCAGCAGAACCCTCGCGATTAGCGGGAGTAGTAGCTACAATGAGCAGTTCTTC. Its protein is CASRTLAISGSSSYNEQFF.

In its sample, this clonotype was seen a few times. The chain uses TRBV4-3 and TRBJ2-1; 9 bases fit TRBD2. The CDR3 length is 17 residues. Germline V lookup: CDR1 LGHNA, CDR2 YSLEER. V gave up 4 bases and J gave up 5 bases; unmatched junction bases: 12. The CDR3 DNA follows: TGCGCCAGCAGCCCACTCCTTTTAGCGGGGGACCACAATGAGCAGTTCTTC. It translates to CASSPLLLAGDHNEQFF.

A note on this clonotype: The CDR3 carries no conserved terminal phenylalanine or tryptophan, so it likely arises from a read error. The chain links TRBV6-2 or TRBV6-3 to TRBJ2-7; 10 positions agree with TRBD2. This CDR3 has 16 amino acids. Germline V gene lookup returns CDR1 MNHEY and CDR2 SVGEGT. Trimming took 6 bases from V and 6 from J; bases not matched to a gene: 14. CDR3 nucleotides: TGTGCCAGCAGCCGAAACCCTAGCGGGAGTACCTTCGAGCAGTACTTA. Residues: CASSRNPSGSTFEQYL.

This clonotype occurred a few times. The CDR3 spells CASSQVVGELAKNIQYF. In DNA, the CDR3 is TGCGCCAGCAGCCAAGTAGTCGGAGAACTAGCCAAAAACATTCAGTACTTC. The chain combines TRBV4-3 with TRBJ2-4; D ambiguous. V was pared by 1 base and J by 0 bases, with 13 bases between. The CDR3 has 17 amino acids. CDR1 and CDR2 (germline): LGHNA, YSLEER.

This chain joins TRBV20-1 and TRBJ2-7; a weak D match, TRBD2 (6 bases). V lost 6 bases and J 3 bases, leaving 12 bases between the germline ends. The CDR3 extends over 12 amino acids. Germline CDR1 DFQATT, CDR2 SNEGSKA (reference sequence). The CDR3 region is CSAEGLLYEQYF. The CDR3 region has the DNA TGCAGTGCCGAGGGACTTCTCTACGAGCAGTACTTC.

The CDR3 DNA sequence: TGCGCCAGCAGCTTCACAGGGAGGACCTACGAGCAGTACTTC. This gives the protein CASSFTGRTYEQYF. V and J are TRBV5-1 and TRBJ2-7; the D call may be TRBD1 or TRBD2 (6 bases each). The V end lost 2 bases, the J end lost 2 bases, and 11 bases lay between the germline ends. The germline V gene encodes CDR1 SGHRS and CDR2 YFSETQ. The CDR3 length is 14 residues.

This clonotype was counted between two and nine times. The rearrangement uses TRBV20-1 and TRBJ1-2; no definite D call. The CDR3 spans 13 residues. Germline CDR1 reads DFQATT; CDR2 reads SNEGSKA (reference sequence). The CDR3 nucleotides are TGCAACCCCGCGACCGTTGGGAGCTATGGCTACACCTTC. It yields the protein CNPATVGSYGYTF.

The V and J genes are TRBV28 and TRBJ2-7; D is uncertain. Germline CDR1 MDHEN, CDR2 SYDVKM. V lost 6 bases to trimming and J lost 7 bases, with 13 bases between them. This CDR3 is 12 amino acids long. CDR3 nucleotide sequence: TGTGCCAGCAGGAGCCCCTCCCCAGAGCAGTACTTC. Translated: CASRSPSPEQYF.

This CDR3 is CASSSKVGPGAGTDTQYF. The CDR3 DNA sequence: TGTGCCAGCAGCTCCAAAGTCGGGCCGGGAGCAGGCACAGATACGCAGTATTTT. This chain uses TRBV7-2 with TRBJ2-3, with D maybe TRBD2 (6 bases). CDR1 and CDR2 (germline): SGHTA, FQGNSA. V was shortened by 4 bases and J by 1 base, with 21 bases between the two germline ends. The CDR3 totals 18 residues.

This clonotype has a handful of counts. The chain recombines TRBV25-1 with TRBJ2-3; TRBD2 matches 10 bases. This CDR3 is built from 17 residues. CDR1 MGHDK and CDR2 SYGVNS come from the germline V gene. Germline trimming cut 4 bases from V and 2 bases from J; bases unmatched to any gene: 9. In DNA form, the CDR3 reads TGTGCCAGCAGTGCACTCCCTAGCGGGAGCGCCACAGATACGCAGTATTTT. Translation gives CASSALPSGSATDTQYF.

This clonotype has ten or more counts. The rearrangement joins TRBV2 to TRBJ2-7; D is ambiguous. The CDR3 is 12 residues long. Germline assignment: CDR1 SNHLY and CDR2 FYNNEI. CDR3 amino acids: CASSEQGISSVV. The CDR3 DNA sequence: TGTGCCAGCAGTGAACAAGGGATCAGCTCTGTAGTC.

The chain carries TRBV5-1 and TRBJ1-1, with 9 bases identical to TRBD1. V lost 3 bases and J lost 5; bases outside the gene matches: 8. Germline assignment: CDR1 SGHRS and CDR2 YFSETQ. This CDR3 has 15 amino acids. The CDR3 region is CASSSTQGARTEAFF. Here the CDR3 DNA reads TGCGCCAGCAGCTCCACACAGGGGGCGAGGACTGAAGCTTTCTTT.

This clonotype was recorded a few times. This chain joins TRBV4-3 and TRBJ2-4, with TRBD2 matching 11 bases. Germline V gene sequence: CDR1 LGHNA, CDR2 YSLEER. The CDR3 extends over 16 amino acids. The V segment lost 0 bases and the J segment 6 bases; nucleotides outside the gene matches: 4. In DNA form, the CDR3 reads TGCGCCAGCAGCCAAGATAGCGGGAGGGCCGGAAACATTCAGTACTTC. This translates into CASSQDSGRAGNIQYF.

The CDR3 spells CASSQEMANTEAFF. As DNA, the CDR3 is TGTGCCAGCAGCCAAGAGATGGCGAACACTGAAGCTTTCTTT. The chain carries TRBV3-1 and TRBJ1-1, with unresolved D. CDR1 is LGHDT, CDR2 YNNKEL, per germline (reference sequence). The CDR3 spans 14 residues. V was trimmed by 0 bases and J by 1 base, leaving 6 bases between them.

The CDR3 sequence is CASSRQGVANTGELFF. CDR3 sequence (DNA): TGTGCCAGCAGCCGACAGGGGGTCGCGAACACCGGGGAGCTGTTTTTT. The chain is built from TRBV6-1 and TRBJ2-2, with TRBD1 matching 9 bases. The germline gives CDR1 MNHNS, CDR2 SASEGT. CDR3 size: 16 residues. V was clipped by 6 bases and J by 0 bases; unmatched bases: 5.

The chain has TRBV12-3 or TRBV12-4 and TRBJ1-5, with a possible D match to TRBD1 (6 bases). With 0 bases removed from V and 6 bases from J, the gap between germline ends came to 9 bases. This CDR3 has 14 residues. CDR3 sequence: CASSLAQGSQPQHF. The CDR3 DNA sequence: TGTGCCAGCAGTTTAGCCCAGGGGAGTCAGCCCCAGCATTTT.

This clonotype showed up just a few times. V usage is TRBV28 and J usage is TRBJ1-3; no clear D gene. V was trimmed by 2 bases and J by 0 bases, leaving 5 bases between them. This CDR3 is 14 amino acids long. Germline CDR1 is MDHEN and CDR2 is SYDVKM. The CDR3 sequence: CASSLPSSGNTIYF. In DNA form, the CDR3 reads TGTGCCAGCAGTTTACCTAGCTCTGGAAACACCATATATTTT.